This T cell receptor (beta chain) was documented in a study of cytomegalovirus exposure and HLA in healthy donors. Study-wide findings and caveats: With DRB1 most and HLA-C fewest, TCR association rates differed between HLA loci in a later analysis.

A note on this clone: Antigen specificity is unknown.

The PCR was carried out with 60 Vbeta primers and 13 Jbeta primers. Method: immunoSEQ multiplex PCR; TCRdb's copy keeps in-frame clones and lacks some. The profile shows 110,000 to 150,000 clones, 73% of them singletons. The J segment lost 3 bases and the V segment lost 2 bases, leaving 7 bases of the junction unmatched. Germline V gene lookup returns CDR1 SGHNT and CDR2 YYREEE (reference sequence). This CDR3 has 16 residues. This chain connects TRBV5-4 to TRBJ2-3, with 9 nucleotides matching TRBD2. The sequence was obtained from a human donor in good health. The sequenced sample was PBMCs. CDR3 sequence: CASSLGRGGQTDTQYF. The CDR3 region has the DNA TGTGCCAGCAGCTTAGGGCGGGGGGGCCAGACAGATACGCAGTATTTT.